This T cell receptor (beta chain) was captured in a study of cytomegalovirus exposure and HLA in healthy donors. Profiling relied on immunoSEQ multiplex PCR, and the TCRdb table lists in-frame clones only, not all of them. This sample yields 55,000 to 80,000 clones, of which 95% are seen a single time; more than 6.5% belongs to the top ten. Germline-derived CDR1 and CDR2 are MGHRA and YSYEKL. The CDR3 sequence is 15 residues long. V was trimmed by 2 bases and J by 0 bases, leaving 11 bases between them. Sequences were obtained from PBMCs. The TCR was taken from a woman aged 18-30 years in good health and CMV-seropositive. The chain uses TRBV4-1 and TRBJ2-7; TRBD2 is a possible D gene (5 bases). The CDR3 protein is CASSQTAGLSYEQYF. The CDR3 nucleotides are TGCGCCAGCAGCCAAACCGCAGGACTCTCCTACGAGCAGTACTTC.